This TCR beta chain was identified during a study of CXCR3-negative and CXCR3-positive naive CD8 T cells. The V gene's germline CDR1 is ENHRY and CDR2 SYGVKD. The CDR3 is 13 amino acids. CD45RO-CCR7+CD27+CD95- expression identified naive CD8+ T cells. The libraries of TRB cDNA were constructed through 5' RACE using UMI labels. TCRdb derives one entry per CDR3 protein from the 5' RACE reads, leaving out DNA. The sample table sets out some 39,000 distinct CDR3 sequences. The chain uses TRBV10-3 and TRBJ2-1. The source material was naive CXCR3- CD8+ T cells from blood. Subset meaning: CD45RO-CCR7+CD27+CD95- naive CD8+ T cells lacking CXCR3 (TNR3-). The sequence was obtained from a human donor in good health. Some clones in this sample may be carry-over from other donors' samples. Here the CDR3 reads CAISDPDLVKQFF.